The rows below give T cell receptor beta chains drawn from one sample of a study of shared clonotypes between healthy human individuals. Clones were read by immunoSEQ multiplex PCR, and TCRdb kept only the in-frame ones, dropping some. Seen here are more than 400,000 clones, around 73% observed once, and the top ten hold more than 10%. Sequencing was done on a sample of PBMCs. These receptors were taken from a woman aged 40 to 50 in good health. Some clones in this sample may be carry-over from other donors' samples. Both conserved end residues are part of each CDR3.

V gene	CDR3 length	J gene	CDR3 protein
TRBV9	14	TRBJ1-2	CASSPHGPTGGYTF
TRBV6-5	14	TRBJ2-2	CASSLRTGWGELFF
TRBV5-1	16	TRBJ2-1	CASSLASGRDYNEQFF
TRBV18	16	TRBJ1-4	CASSPRLGGQDEKLFF
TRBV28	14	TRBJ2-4	CASSFWREASIQYF
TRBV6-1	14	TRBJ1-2	CAIRAWQLDYGYTF
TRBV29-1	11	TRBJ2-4	CSVEGHNIQYF
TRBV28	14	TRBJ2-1	CASSLHGRWNEQFF
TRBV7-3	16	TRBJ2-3	CASSSHGGSSTDTQYF
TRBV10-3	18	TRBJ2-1	CATELVAASGGSYNEQFF
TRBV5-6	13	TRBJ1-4	CASSLIGNEKLFF
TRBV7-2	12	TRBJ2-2	CASSLISGELFF
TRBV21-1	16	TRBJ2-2	CASSKNGRAVTGELFF
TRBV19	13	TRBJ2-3	CASSFGVPDTQYF
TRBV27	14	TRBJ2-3	CASSQRTGPDTQYF
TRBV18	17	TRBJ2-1	CASSLPFGSYSYNEQFF
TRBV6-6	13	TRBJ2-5	CASSDGLAETQYF
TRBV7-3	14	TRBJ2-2	CASSAGMDTGELFF
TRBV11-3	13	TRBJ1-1	CASSHRVYTEAFF
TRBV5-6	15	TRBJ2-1	CASSRGASGNNEQFF
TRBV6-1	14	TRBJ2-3	CASATSEVADTQYF
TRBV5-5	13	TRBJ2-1	CASSQGQYNEQFF
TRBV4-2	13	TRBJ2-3	CASSQDWRDTQYF
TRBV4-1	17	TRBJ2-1	CASSQDRGTVVYNEQFF
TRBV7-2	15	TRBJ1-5	CASSLEGQGIQPQHF
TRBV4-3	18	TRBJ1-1	CASSQALGAGGWDTEAFF
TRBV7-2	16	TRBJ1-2	CASSLQTAATNYGYTF
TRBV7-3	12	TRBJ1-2	CASSEGQGGYTF
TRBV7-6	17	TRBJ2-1	CASSLRVGWTSEGEQFF
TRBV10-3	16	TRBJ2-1	CAISAISGRKDNEQFF
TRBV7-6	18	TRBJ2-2	CASSSTGGVGGGAGELFF
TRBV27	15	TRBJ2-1	CASVRRADSYNEQFF
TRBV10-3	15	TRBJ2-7	CAISPGDRGSYEQYF
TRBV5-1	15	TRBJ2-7	CASSLERGGVYEQYF
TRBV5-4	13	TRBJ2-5	CASSLQLQETQYF
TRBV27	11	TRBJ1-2	CASRTAGGYTF
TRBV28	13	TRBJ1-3	CASRKPDRNTIYF
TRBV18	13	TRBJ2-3	CASSEGTAATQYF
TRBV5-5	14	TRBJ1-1	CASSLVSMNTEAFF
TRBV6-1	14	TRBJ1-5	CAGSRYYSNQPQHF
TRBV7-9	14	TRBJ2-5	CASSSLAGSETQYF
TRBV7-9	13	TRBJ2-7	CASSPRGNYEQYF
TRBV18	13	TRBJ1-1	CASSPRQGVEAFF
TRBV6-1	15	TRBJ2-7	CASRDTRVGPYEQYF
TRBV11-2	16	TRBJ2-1	CASSLGISGGYNEQFF
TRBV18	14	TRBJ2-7	CASSPPGEAYEQYF
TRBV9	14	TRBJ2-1	CASSVTSANNEQFF
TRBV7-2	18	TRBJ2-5	CASSLGTGAGVHEETQYF
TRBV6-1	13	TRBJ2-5	CASSRDREETQYF
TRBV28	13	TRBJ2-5	CASRGGWGETQYF
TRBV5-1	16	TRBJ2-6	CASSPDRASGANVLTF
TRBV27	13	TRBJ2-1	CASRTGSPDEQFF
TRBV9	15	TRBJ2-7	CASSVGGRTDYEQYF
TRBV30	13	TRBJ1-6	CACTRGGASPLHF
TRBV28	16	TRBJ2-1	CASSFGGKAGGNEQFF